Listed below are T cell receptor beta chains from one sample, sequenced in a study of cytomegalovirus exposure and HLA in healthy donors. TCRdb keeps only in-frame clones here, not all; method: immunoSEQ multiplex PCR. The sample yields 55,000 to 85,000 clones, over 90% seen once. Material: PBMCs. The origin of the receptors is a woman aged 18-35 years in good health and CMV-seronegative. The CDR3 runs from the conserved cysteine through the conserved F or W. The D gene is left open where the match is weak. Some rows mark clone size as missing; the rest say once, few, many or name a class of expanded clone.

clone_size	d_call	cdr3_length	j_call	v_call	cdr3_nt	cdr3_aa
NA	NA	13	TRBJ1-4	TRBV7-9	TGTGCCAGCAGCTTAGTCCAGGGGGAAAAACTGTTTTTT	CASSLVQGEKLFF
once	TRBD1	13	TRBJ2-7	TRBV5-1	TGCGCCAGCAGCGGGGACAGGGACTACGAGCAGTACTTC	CASSGDRDYEQYF
NA	NA	13	TRBJ2-1	TRBV5-6	TGTGCCAGCAGCCCGCCACTAGTCCTTGAGCAGTTCTTC	CASSPPLVLEQFF
NA	NA	16	TRBJ2-6	TRBV19	TGTGCCAGTAGTGGTGGCACCATCTCTGGGGCCAACGTCCTGACTTTC	CASSGGTISGANVLTF
NA	TRBD2	16	TRBJ2-3	TRBV7-9	TGTGCCAGCAGCTTAGCGGGGACTAGCGGAGGAGATACGCAGTATTTT	CASSLAGTSGGDTQYF
once	TRBD2	15	TRBJ2-7	TRBV30	TGTGCCTGGAGTCTTCTAGCGGGGATCTCCTACGAGCAGTACTTC	CAWSLLAGISYEQYF
NA	NA	9	TRBJ2-7	TRBV5-8	TGTGCCAGCAGCCTCGGGCAGTACTTC	CASSLGQYF
NA	NA	12	TRBJ2-2	TRBV10-1	TGCGCCAGCAGTGCGGTCACCGGGGAGCTGTTTTTT	CASSAVTGELFF
NA	TRBD2	16	TRBJ2-5	TRBV7-2	TGTGCCAGCAGTAAGGGACTAGCGGGGGTAAAAGAGACCCAGTACTTC	CASSKGLAGVKETQYF
NA	TRBD2	16	TRBJ2-5	TRBV28	TGTGCCAGCAGTTTATATAGCGGGAGCCCCCAAGAGACCCAGTACTTC	CASSLYSGSPQETQYF
once	NA	16	TRBJ2-1	TRBV5-1	TGCGCCAGCAGCTTGGGAGGTCGGGGGACCTACAATGAGCAGTTCTTC	CASSLGGRGTYNEQFF
NA	TRBD2	17	TRBJ2-2	TRBV27	TGTGCCAGCAGCCTGGGGTGGGTTAGCGGGAGTACCGGGGAGCTGTTTTTT	CASSLGWVSGSTGELFF
NA	TRBD1	13	TRBJ1-2	TRBV6-6	TGTGCCAGCAGAGACAGGGCTAACTATGGCTACACCTTC	CASRDRANYGYTF
NA	TRBD2	13	TRBJ2-3	TRBV30	TGTGCCTGGGCGACTAGCGGCACAGATACGCAGTATTTT	CAWATSGTDTQYF
once	NA	15	TRBJ1-6	TRBV9	TGTGCCAGCAGCGTAGGGGGTCAAGGGGATTCACCCCTCCACTTT	CASSVGGQGDSPLHF
NA	NA	15	TRBJ1-1	TRBV27	TGTGCCAGCAGTGCGTGGGAGACGGGGAACACTGAAGCTTTCTTT	CASSAWETGNTEAFF
NA	NA	13	TRBJ2-7	TRBV7-9	TGTGCCAGCAGCTCGACAGGCCCCTACGAGCAGTACTTC	CASSSTGPYEQYF
NA	NA	17	TRBJ1-2	TRBV27	TGTGCCAGCAGTTTATACCACCCCCCAATGACAGACTATGGCTACACCTTC	CASSLYHPPMTDYGYTF
NA	TRBD2	17	TRBJ2-1	TRBV7-6	TGTGCCAGCAGCACACGGACTAGCGGTGACGAGGTGAATGAGCAGTTCTTC	CASSTRTSGDEVNEQFF
once	NA	13	TRBJ1-1	TRBV7-9	TGTGCCAGCAGGTCCAGTGCAGACACTGAAGCTTTCTTT	CASRSSADTEAFF
NA	NA	12	TRBJ1-1	TRBV10-1	TGCGCCAGCCCCGACAGTAGCACTGAAGCTTTCTTT	CASPDSSTEAFF
NA	TRBD2	16	TRBJ2-3	TRBV9	TGTGCCAGCAGCCCTACAGGACTAGCGGGAACAGATACGCAGTATTTT	CASSPTGLAGTDTQYF
NA	TRBD1	14	TRBJ2-3	TRBV28	TGTGCCAGCAGCCATGGGACAGGGGCAGATACGCAGTATTTT	CASSHGTGADTQYF
NA	TRBD2	16	TRBJ2-5	TRBV28	TGTGCCAGCAGTTTATTCTCAGGACTAGCGGGAGAGACCCAGTACTTC	CASSLFSGLAGETQYF
NA	NA	13	TRBJ2-1	TRBV9	TGTGCCAGCAGCGTCTCAGGGGTGAATGAGCAGTTCTTC	CASSVSGVNEQFF
NA	TRBD1	14	TRBJ2-2	TRBV2	TGTGCCAGCAGAGGACAGGGGTGGTCCGGGGAGCTGTTTTTT	CASRGQGWSGELFF
NA	TRBD1	13	TRBJ1-1	TRBV29-1	TGCAGCGTTGAGGGACAGGGATTCACTGAAGCTTTCTTT	CSVEGQGFTEAFF
NA	NA	11	TRBJ2-3	TRBV6-1	TGTGCCAGCAGTGAGGAGGATACGCAGTATTTT	CASSEEDTQYF
NA	NA	12	TRBJ2-7	TRBV30	TGTGCCTGGAGCTATTCTATCTACGAGCAGTACTTC	CAWSYSIYEQYF
NA	TRBD1	11	TRBJ1-1	TRBV7-6	TGTGCCAGCAGATCAGGGGGATCAGCTTTCTTT	CASRSGGSAFF
NA	NA	13	TRBJ2-5	TRBV18	TGTGCCAGCTCACCGGGAGGGGGAGAGACCCAGTACTTC	CASSPGGGETQYF
NA	TRBD1	15	TRBJ2-3	TRBV7-3	TGTGCCAGCAGCCCGACAGGGGGCAGAACAGATACGCAGTATTTT	CASSPTGGRTDTQYF
NA	NA	14	TRBJ2-3	TRBV27	TGTGCCAGCAGAGTAGGGGTTTCGGGAGATACGCAGTATTTT	CASRVGVSGDTQYF